This is a list of T cell receptor beta chains from one sample in a study of cytomegalovirus exposure and HLA in healthy donors. The data were produced by immunoSEQ multiplex PCR, yet TCRdb's version contains in-frame clones alone and is incomplete. Among about 150,000 clones listed, 75% to 85% were seen once. Material: PBMCs. These receptors came from a woman aged 40-49 years in good health and CMV-seronegative. Both conserved end residues are part of each CDR3. Fields, in order: V gene, clone size, D gene, J gene, CDR3 DNA, CDR3 protein. The D gene is left open where the match is weak. Clone size, where shown, is once, few, many, or a class for clones that have expanded.

v_call: TRBV30
clone_size: -
d_call: TRBD1
j_call: TRBJ2-2
cdr3_nt: TGTGCCTGGAGGACAGGGGGTGCCGGGGAGCTGTTTTTT
cdr3_aa: CAWRTGGAGELFF

v_call: TRBV28
clone_size: -
d_call: TRBD1
j_call: TRBJ2-5
cdr3_nt: TGTGCCACCAGGACAGGGGGCCAAGAGACCCAGTACTTC
cdr3_aa: CATRTGGQETQYF

v_call: TRBV28
clone_size: -
d_call: TRBD1
j_call: TRBJ1-2
cdr3_nt: TGTGCCAGCAGTTTACCCACAGCCCGAACAGGGGCTGGCTACACCTTC
cdr3_aa: CASSLPTARTGAGYTF

v_call: TRBV7-9
clone_size: -
d_call: -
j_call: TRBJ1-1
cdr3_nt: TGTGCCAGCAGCGCCATGGTAGTTGTCACTGAAGCTTTCTTT
cdr3_aa: CASSAMVVVTEAFF

v_call: TRBV6-1
clone_size: -
d_call: -
j_call: TRBJ2-7
cdr3_nt: TGTGCCAGCAGATTGGCGGTTTTTGCGCTCGACGAGCAGTACTTC
cdr3_aa: CASRLAVFALDEQYF

v_call: TRBV25-1
clone_size: few
d_call: -
j_call: TRBJ2-2
cdr3_nt: TGTGCCAGCTCGTCCCTCCGAGAGAACACCGGGGAGCTGTTTTTT
cdr3_aa: CASSSLRENTGELFF

v_call: TRBV5-1
clone_size: -
d_call: TRBD2
j_call: TRBJ2-5
cdr3_nt: TGCGCCAGCAGCTCGGGGGGGCAAGAGACCCAGTACTTC
cdr3_aa: CASSSGGQETQYF

v_call: TRBV11-3
clone_size: few
d_call: -
j_call: TRBJ1-5
cdr3_nt: TGTGCCAGCAGCTTAGGTACGGAGATGAGCAATCAGCCCCAGCATTTT
cdr3_aa: CASSLGTEMSNQPQHF

v_call: TRBV27
clone_size: -
d_call: TRBD2
j_call: TRBJ2-5
cdr3_nt: TGTGCCAGCAGTCGTAGAGGACTAGCGGGGGGTTACGAGACCCAGTACTTC
cdr3_aa: CASSRRGLAGGYETQYF

v_call: TRBV11-2
clone_size: -
d_call: TRBD1
j_call: TRBJ2-7
cdr3_nt: TGTGCCAGCAGCTTAGTGGACAGGGTCTACGAGCAGTACTTC
cdr3_aa: CASSLVDRVYEQYF

v_call: TRBV27
clone_size: -
d_call: -
j_call: TRBJ1-3
cdr3_nt: TGTGCCAGCACGGTCCTGAGCTCTGGAAACACCATATATTTT
cdr3_aa: CASTVLSSGNTIYF

v_call: TRBV6-1
clone_size: -
d_call: TRBD1
j_call: TRBJ1-2
cdr3_nt: TGTGCCAGCAGTCAAGGTTGGCCTTTAACAGGGGGCCAGGGCGGCTACACCTTC
cdr3_aa: CASSQGWPLTGGQGGYTF

v_call: TRBV7-9
clone_size: -
d_call: TRBD1
j_call: TRBJ1-6
cdr3_nt: TGTTCCAGCAGCTCCCTCGGGACAGGGGGCGAGTCACCCCTCCACTTT
cdr3_aa: CSSSSLGTGGESPLHF

v_call: TRBV11-1
clone_size: -
d_call: -
j_call: TRBJ1-1
cdr3_nt: TGTGCCAGCAGCTTCGGCGGAATCCTGAACACTGAAGCTTTCTTT
cdr3_aa: CASSFGGILNTEAFF

v_call: TRBV6-4
clone_size: -
d_call: TRBD1
j_call: TRBJ2-3
cdr3_nt: TGTGCCAGCAGTGCGGACAGGGGAGATACGCAGTATTTT
cdr3_aa: CASSADRGDTQYF

v_call: TRBV29-1
clone_size: -
d_call: -
j_call: TRBJ2-1
cdr3_nt: TGCAGCACAGAAAAGTACAATGAGCAGTTCTTC
cdr3_aa: CSTEKYNEQFF

v_call: TRBV5-1
clone_size: -
d_call: -
j_call: TRBJ2-3
cdr3_nt: TGCGCCAGCAGCTTGAGAGGAGATACGCAGTATTTT
cdr3_aa: CASSLRGDTQYF